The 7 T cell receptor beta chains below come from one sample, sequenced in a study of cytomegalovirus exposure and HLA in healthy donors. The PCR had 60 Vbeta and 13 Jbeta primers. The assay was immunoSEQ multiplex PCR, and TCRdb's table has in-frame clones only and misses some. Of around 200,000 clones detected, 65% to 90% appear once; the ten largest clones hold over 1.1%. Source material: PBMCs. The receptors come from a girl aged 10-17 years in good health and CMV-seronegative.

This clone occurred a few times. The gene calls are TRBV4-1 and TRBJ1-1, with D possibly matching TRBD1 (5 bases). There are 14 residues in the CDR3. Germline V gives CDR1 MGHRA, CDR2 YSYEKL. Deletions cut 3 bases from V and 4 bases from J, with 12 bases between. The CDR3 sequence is CASSQGGSGTEAFF. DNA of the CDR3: TGCGCCAGCAGCCAGGGGGGTTCGGGCACTGAAGCTTTCTTT.

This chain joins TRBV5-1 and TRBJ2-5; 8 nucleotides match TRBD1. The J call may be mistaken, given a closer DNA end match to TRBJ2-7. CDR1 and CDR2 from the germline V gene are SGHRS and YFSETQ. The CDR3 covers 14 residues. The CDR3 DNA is TGCGCCAGCAGCTTGGACGAGACAGGGGCCGAGCAGTACTTC. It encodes CASSLDETGAEQYF.

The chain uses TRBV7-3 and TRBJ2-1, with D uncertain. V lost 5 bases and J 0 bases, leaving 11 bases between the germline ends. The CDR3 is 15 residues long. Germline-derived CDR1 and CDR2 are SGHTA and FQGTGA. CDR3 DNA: TGTGCCAGCAGCAACCAGAAAAGCTCCTACAATGAGCAGTTCTTC. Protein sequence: CASSNQKSSYNEQFF.

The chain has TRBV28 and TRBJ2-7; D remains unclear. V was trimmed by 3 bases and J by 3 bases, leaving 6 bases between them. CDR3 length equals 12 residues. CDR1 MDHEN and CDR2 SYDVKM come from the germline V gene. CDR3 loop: CASSLIGYEQYF. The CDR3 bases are TGTGCCAGCAGTTTGATCGGCTACGAGCAGTACTTC.

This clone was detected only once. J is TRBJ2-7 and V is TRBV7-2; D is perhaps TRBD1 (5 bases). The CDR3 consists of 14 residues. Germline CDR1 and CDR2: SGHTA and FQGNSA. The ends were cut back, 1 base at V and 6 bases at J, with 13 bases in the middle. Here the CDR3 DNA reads TGTGCCAGCAGCTTAGAGGGGCAGATAGCCGAGCAGTACTTC. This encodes CASSLEGQIAEQYF. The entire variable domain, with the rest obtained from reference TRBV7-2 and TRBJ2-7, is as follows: GAGVSQSPSNKVTEKGKDVELRCDPISGHTALYWYRQSLGQGLEFLIYFQGNSAPDKSGLPSDRFSAERTGGSVSTLTIQRTQQEDSAVYLCASSLEGQIAEQYFGPGTRLTVT.

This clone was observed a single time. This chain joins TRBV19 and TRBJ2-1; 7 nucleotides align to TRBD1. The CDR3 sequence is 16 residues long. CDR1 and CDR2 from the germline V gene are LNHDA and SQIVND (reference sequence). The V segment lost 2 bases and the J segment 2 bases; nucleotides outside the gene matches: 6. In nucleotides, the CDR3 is TGTGCCAGTAGTATACAAGAGGGGGCTCCCTACAATGAGCAGTTCTTC. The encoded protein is CASSIQEGAPYNEQFF.

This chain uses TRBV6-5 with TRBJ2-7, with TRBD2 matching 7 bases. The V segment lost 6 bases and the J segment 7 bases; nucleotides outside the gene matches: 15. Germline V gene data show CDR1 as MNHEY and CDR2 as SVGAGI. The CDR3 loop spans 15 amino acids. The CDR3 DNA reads TGTGCCAGCAGCCCCAAGCGGGGTTCCGTGCGGGAGCAGTACTTC. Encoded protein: CASSPKRGSVREQYF.